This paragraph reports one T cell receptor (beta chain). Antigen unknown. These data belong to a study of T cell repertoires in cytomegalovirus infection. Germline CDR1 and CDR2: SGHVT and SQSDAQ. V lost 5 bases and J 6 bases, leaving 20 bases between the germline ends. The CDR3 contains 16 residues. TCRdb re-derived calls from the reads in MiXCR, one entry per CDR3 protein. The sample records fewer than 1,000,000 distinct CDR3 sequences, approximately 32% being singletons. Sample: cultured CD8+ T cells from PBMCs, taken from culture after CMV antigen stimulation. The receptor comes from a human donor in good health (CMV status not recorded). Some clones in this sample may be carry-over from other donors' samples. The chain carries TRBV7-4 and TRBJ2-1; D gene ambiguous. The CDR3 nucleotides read TGTGCCAGCAGCCTAAACCTGCGGAGTACGCCCAATGAGCAGTTCTTC. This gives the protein CASSLNLRSTPNEQFF.